This T cell receptor (beta chain) was identified during a study of monozygotic twins with cystic fibrosis. Turning to the study itself: Libraries were built from about 3 micrograms of fragmented DNA using about 15 PCR cycles.

The count of this clone is one. Its target is unknown. Repertoires were generated with immunoSEQ multiplex PCR, while TCRdb's copy carries only in-frame clones and drops some. The repertoire holds 32,000 or so clones, with about 92% as singletons. The study, taken as a whole, reports: Shared CDR3 numbers were not associated with age, concordance or severity. In 13 of 16 pairs, V gene usage was closest to the co-twin's. Unrelated CF individuals shared fewer identical clonotypes than monozygotic CF twins.

This CDR3 region has 17 residues. Trimming at V came to 3 bases and at J to 0 bases, leaving 7 bases not matched to a gene. Germline-derived CDR1 and CDR2 are KGHSH and LQKENI. This clonotype originated in a girl aged 2 to 9 with cystic fibrosis. Input material: blood. The chain employs TRBV18 and TRBJ2-7; 11 nucleotides match TRBD2. This CDR3 reads CASSPGLAGGGSYEQYF. Written as DNA, the CDR3 is TGTGCCAGCTCACCGGGTCTAGCGGGGGGAGGCTCCTACGAGCAGTACTTC.